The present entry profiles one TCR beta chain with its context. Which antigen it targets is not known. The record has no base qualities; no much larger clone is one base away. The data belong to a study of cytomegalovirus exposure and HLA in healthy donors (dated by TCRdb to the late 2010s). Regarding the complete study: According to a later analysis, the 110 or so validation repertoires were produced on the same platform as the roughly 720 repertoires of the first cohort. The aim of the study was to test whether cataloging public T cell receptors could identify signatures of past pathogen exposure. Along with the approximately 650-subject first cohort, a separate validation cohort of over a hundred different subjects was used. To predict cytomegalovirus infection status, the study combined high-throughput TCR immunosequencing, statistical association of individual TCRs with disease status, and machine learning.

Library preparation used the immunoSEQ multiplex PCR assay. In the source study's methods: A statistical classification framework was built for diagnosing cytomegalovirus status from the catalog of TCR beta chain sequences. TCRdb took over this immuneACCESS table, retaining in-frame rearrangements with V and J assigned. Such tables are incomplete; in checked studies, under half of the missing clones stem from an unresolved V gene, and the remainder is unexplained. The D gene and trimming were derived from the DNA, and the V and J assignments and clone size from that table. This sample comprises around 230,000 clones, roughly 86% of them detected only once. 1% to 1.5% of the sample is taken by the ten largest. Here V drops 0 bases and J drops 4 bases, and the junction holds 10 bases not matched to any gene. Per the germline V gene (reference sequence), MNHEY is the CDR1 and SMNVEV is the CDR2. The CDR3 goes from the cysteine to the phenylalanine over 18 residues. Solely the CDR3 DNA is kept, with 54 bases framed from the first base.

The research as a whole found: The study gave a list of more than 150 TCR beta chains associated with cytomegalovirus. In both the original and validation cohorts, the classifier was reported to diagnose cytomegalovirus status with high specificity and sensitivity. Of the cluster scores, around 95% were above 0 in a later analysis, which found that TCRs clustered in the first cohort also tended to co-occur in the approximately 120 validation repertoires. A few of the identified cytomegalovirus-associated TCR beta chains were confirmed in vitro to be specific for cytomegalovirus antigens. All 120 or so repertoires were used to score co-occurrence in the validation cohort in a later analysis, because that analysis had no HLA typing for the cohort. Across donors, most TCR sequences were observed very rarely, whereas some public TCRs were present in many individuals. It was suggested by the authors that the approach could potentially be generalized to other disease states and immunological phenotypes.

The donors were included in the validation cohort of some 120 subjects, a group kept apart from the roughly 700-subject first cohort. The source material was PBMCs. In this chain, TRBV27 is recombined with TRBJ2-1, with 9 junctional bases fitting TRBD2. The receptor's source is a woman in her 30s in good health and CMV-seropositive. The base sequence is TGTGCCAGCAGTTTATCAATCGGGGGAGCGGGAGGATACAATGAGCAGTTCTTC. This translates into CASSLSIGGAGGYNEQFF.